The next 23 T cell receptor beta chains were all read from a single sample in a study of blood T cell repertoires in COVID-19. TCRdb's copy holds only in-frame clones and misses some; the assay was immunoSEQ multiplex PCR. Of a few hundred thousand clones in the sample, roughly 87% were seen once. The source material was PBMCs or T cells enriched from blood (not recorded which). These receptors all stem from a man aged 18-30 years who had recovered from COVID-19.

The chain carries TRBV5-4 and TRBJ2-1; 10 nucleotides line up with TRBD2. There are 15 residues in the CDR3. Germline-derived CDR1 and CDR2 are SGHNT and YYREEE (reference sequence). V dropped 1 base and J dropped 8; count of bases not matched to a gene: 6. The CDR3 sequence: CASSLRSGGVDEQFF. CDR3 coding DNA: TGTGCCAGCAGCTTGAGGAGCGGGGGGGTGGATGAGCAGTTCTTC.

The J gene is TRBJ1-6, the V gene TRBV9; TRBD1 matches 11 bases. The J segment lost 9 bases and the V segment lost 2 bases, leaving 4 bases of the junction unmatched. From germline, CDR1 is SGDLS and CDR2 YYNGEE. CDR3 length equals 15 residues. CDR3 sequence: CASSVEGQGVSPLHF. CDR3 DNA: TGTGCCAGCAGCGTGGAGGGACAGGGGGTTTCACCCCTCCACTTT.

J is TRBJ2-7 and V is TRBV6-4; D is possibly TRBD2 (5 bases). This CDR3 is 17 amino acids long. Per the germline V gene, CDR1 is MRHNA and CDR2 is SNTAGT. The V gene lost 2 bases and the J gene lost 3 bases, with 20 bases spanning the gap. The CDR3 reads CASSDPFWTPDDYEQYF. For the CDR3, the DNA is TGTGCCAGCAGTGACCCCTTTTGGACTCCGGACGACTACGAGCAGTACTTC.

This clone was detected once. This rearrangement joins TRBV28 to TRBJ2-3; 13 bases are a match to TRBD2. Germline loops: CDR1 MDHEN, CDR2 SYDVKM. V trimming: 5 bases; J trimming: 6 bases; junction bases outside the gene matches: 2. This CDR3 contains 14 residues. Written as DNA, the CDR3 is TGTGCCAGCAGTGGACTAGCGGGAGTGGATACGCAGTATTTT. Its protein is CASSGLAGVDTQYF. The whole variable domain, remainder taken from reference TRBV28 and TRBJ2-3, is DVKVTQSSRYLVKRTGEKVFLECVQDMDHENMFWYRQDPGLGLRLIYFSYDVKMKEKGDIPEGYSVSREKKERFSLILESASTNQTSMYLCASSGLAGVDTQYFGPGTRLTVL.

CDR3 residues: CASSSGNTIYF. The CDR3 DNA reads TGTGCCTCGAGCTCTGGAAACACCATATATTTT. The chain uses TRBV15 and TRBJ1-3; D is unclear. Germline V gives CDR1 LNHNV, CDR2 YYDKDF (reference sequence). Trimming stripped 11 bases from V and 0 bases from J, with 5 bases between. The CDR3 consists of 11 residues. The full variable domain, completed using reference TRBV15 and TRBJ1-3, is DAMVIQNPRYQVTQFGKPVTLSCSQTLNHNVMYWYQQKSSQAPKLLFHYYDKDFNNEADTPDNFQSRRPNTSFCFLDIRSPGLGDTAMYLCASSSGNTIYFGEGSWLTVV.

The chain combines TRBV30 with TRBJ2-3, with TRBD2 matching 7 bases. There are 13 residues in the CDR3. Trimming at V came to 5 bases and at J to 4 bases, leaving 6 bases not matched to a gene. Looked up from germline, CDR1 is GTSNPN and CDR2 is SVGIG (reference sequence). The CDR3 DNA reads TGTGCCTGGGTGAGCGGGAACGCAGATACGCAGTATTTT. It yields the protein CAWVSGNADTQYF.

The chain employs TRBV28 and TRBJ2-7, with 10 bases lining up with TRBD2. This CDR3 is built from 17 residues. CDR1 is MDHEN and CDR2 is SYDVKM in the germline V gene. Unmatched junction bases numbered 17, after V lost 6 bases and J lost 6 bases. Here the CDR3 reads CASSRTSGTQMGGEQYF. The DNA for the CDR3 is TGTGCCAGCAGCCGGACTAGCGGAACACAAATGGGCGGCGAGCAGTACTTC.

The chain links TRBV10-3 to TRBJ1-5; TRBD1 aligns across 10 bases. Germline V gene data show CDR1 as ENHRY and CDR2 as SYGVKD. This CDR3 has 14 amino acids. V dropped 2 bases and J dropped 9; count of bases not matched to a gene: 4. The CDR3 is CAISEGQGERPQHF. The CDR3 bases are TGTGCCATCAGTGAGGGACAGGGGGAGCGGCCCCAGCATTTT.

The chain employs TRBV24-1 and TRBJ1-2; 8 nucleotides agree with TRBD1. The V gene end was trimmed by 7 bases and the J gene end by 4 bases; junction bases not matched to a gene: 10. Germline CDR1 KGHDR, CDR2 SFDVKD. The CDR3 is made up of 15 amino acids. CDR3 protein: CATSLGQGFSYGYTF. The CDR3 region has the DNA TGTGCCACCAGCCTAGGACAGGGTTTTTCCTATGGCTACACCTTC.

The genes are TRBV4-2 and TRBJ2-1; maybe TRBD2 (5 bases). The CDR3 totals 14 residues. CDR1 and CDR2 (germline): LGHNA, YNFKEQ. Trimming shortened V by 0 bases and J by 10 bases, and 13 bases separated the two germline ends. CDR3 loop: CASSQEAKGGEQFF. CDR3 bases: TGTGCCAGCAGCCAAGAAGCAAAGGGCGGGGAGCAGTTCTTC.

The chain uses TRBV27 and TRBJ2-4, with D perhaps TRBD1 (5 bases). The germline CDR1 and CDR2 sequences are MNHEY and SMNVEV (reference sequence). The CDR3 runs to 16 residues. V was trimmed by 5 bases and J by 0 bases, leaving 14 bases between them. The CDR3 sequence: CASSPRQFLAKNIQYF. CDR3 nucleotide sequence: TGTGCCAGCAGTCCACGACAGTTTCTAGCCAAAAACATTCAGTACTTC.

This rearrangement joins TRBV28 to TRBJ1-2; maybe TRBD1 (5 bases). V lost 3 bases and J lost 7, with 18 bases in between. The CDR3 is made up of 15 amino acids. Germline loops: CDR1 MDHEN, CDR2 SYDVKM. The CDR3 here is CASSFPTSGIAGYTF. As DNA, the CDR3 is TGTGCCAGCAGTTTCCCTACGTCAGGGATTGCTGGCTACACCTTC.

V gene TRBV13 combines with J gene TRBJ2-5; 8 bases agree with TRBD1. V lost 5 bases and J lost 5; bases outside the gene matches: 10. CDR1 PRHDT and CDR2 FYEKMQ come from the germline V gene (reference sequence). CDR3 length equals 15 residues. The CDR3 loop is CASSPDRGQLETQYF. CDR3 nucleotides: TGTGCCAGCAGCCCCGACAGGGGACAGTTGGAGACCCAGTACTTC.

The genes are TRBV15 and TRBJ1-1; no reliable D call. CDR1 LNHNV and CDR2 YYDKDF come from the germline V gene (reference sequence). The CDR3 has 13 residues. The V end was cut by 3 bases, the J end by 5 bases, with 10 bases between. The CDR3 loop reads CATSSNGRTEAFF. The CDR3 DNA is TGTGCCACCAGCAGCAATGGTCGGACTGAAGCTTTCTTT.

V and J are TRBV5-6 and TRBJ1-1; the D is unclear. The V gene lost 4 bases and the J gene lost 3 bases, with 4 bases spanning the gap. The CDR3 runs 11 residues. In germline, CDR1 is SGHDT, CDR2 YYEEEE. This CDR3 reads CASSLYTEAFF. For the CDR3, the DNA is TGTGCCAGCAGCCTTTACACTGAAGCTTTCTTT.

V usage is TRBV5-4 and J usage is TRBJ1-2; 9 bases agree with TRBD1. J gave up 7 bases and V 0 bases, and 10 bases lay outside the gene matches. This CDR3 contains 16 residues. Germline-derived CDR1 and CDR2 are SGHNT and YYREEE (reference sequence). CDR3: CASSLGDRDLYGGYTF. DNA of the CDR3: TGTGCCAGCAGCTTGGGGGACAGGGATTTGTATGGTGGCTACACCTTC. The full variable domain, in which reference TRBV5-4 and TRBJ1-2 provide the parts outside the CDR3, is ETGVTQSPTHLIKTRGQQVTLRCSSQSGHNTVSWYQQALGQGPQFIFQYYREEENGRGNFPPRFSGLQFPNYSSELNVNALELDDSALYLCASSLGDRDLYGGYTFGSGTRLTVV.

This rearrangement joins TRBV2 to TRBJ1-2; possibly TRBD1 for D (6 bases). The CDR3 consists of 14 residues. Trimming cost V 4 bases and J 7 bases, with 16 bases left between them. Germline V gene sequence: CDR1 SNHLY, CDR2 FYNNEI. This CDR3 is CASSALTGPSGYTF. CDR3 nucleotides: TGTGCCAGCAGTGCATTAACAGGGCCGTCTGGCTACACCTTC.

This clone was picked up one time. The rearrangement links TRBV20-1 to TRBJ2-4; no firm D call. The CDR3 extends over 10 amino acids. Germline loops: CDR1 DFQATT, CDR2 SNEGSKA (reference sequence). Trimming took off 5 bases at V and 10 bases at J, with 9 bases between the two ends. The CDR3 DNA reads TGCAGTGCTCCAACGAGAATTCAGTACTTC. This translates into CSAPTRIQYF.

CDR3 DNA sequence: TGTGCCAGCAGCCCGACAGGGAGTTTTGATGAGCAGTTCTTC. This translates into CASSPTGSFDEQFF. This chain uses TRBV5-4 with TRBJ2-1; 7 nucleotides match TRBD1. The CDR3 extends over 14 amino acids. Germline trimming cut 4 bases from V and 8 bases from J; bases unmatched to any gene: 9. In germline, CDR1 is SGHNT, CDR2 YYREEE (reference sequence). Drawing the rest from reference TRBV5-4 and TRBJ2-1, the complete variable domain is ETGVTQSPTHLIKTRGQQVTLRCSSQSGHNTVSWYQQALGQGPQFIFQYYREEENGRGNFPPRFSGLQFPNYSSELNVNALELDDSALYLCASSPTGSFDEQFFGPGTRLTVL.

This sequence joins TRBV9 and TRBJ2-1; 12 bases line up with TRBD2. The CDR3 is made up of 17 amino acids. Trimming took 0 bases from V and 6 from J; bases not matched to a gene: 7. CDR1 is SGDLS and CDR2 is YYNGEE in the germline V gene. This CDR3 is CASSVEPSGRGGNEQFF. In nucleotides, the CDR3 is TGTGCCAGCAGCGTAGAGCCTAGCGGGAGGGGGGGCAATGAGCAGTTCTTC.

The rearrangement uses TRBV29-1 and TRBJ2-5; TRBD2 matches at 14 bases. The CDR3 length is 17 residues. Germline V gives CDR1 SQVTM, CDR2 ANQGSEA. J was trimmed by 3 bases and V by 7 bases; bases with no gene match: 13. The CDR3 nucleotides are TGCAGCGCCGCCGGTTTAGGACTAGCGGGGGGAAAAGAGACCCAGTACTTC. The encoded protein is CSAAGLGLAGGKETQYF.

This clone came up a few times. CDR3 DNA: TGTGCCAGTAACGAAGGGAGCCAAGAGACCCAGTACTTC. Encoded protein: CASNEGSQETQYF. This sequence joins TRBV19 and TRBJ2-5; the D gene is possibly TRBD2 (5 bases). V was shortened by 7 bases and J by 1 base, with 10 bases between the two germline ends. The CDR3 loop spans 13 amino acids. In germline, CDR1 is LNHDA, CDR2 SQIVND (reference sequence). Full variable domain (rest looked up from reference TRBV19 and TRBJ2-5): DGGITQSPKYLFRKEGQNVTLSCEQNLNHDAMYWYRQDPGQGLRLIYYSQIVNDFQKGDIAEGYSVSREKKESFPLTVTSAQKNPTAFYLCASNEGSQETQYFGPGTRLLVL.

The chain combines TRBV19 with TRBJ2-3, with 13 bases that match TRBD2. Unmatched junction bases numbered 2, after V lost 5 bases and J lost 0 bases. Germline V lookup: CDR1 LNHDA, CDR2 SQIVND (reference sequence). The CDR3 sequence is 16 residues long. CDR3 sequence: CASSRTSGGSTDTQYF. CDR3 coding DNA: TGTGCCAGTAGTCGGACTAGCGGGGGAAGCACAGATACGCAGTATTTT.